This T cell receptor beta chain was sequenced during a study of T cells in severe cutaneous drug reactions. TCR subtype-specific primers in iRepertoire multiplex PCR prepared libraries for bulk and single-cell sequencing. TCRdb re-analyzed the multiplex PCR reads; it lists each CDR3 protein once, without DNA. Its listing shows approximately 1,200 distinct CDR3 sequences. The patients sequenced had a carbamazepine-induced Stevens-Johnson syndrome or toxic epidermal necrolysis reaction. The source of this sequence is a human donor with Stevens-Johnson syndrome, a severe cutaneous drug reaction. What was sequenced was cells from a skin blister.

CDR3 protein: CASSSPSSGETQYF. The chain joins TRBV11-1 to TRBJ2-5; TCRdb selects TRBD1, and the lack of DNA leaves this call unchecked. This CDR3 is 14 amino acids long. Germline-derived CDR1 and CDR2 are SGHAT and FQDESV (reference sequence).